A selection of T cell receptor beta chains follows, all from one sample in a study of shared clonotypes between healthy human individuals. Produced via immunoSEQ multiplex PCR; TCRdb's table is partial and in-frame only. The repertoire includes 2 million to 2.5 million clones, 85% to 95% of them detected once, and 0.1% to 0.15% sits in the top ten. Sequencing was carried out using naive CD4+ T cells sorted from blood. The source is a man younger than 35 in good health. Each CDR3 is given with its conserved first and last residue. The D gene is left open where the match is weak. Clone size is not always given. Where it is, it says once, few, many or a class for expanded clones.

cdr3_length: 12; v_call: TRBV29-1; clone_size: once; j_call: TRBJ1-2; d_call: .; cdr3_aa: CSVQQVFYGYTF; cdr3_nt: TGCAGCGTTCAACAGGTGTTCTATGGCTACACCTTC
cdr3_length: 11; v_call: TRBV30; clone_size: .; j_call: TRBJ1-1; d_call: .; cdr3_aa: CAWRDMTEAFF; cdr3_nt: TGTGCCTGGAGGGACATGACTGAAGCTTTCTTT
cdr3_length: 14; v_call: TRBV5-1; clone_size: .; j_call: TRBJ1-6; d_call: TRBD1; cdr3_aa: CASNKGQENSPLHF; cdr3_nt: TGCGCCAGCAACAAGGGACAGGAGAATTCACCCCTCCACTTT
cdr3_length: 14; v_call: TRBV6-5; clone_size: .; j_call: TRBJ1-2; d_call: TRBD1; cdr3_aa: CASSPRQGGYGYTF; cdr3_nt: TGTGCCAGCAGCCCCAGACAGGGAGGCTATGGCTACACCTTC
cdr3_length: 13; v_call: TRBV6-6; clone_size: .; j_call: TRBJ2-3; d_call: TRBD2; cdr3_aa: CASRPGTRNTQYF; cdr3_nt: TGTGCCAGCAGACCCGGGACTAGAAATACGCAGTATTTT
cdr3_length: 12; v_call: TRBV28; clone_size: .; j_call: TRBJ2-5; d_call: .; cdr3_aa: CASSRGMETQYF; cdr3_nt: TGTGCCAGCAGTCGGGGGATGGAGACCCAGTACTTC
cdr3_length: 15; v_call: TRBV5-1; clone_size: .; j_call: TRBJ2-5; d_call: .; cdr3_aa: CASSPEPGIRETQYF; cdr3_nt: TGCGCCAGCAGCCCGGAGCCAGGGATCCGCGAGACCCAGTACTTC
cdr3_length: 15; v_call: TRBV2; clone_size: .; j_call: TRBJ2-7; d_call: .; cdr3_aa: CATTEREPYRTEQYF; cdr3_nt: TGTGCCACCACGGAGAGGGAGCCGTACAGAACCGAGCAGTACTTC
cdr3_length: 14; v_call: TRBV11-2; clone_size: .; j_call: TRBJ2-3; d_call: .; cdr3_aa: CASSLDRGTDTQYF; cdr3_nt: TGTGCCAGCAGCTTAGACAGGGGAACAGATACGCAGTATTTT
cdr3_length: 14; v_call: TRBV5-6; clone_size: .; j_call: TRBJ2-5; d_call: .; cdr3_aa: CASSPGTRGETQYF; cdr3_nt: TGTGCCAGCAGCCCCGGGACCCGGGGAGAGACCCAGTACTTC
cdr3_length: 14; v_call: TRBV6-6; clone_size: .; j_call: TRBJ1-5; d_call: .; cdr3_aa: CASSYEGEHQPQHF; cdr3_nt: TGTGCCAGCAGTTACGAAGGGGAACATCAGCCCCAGCATTTT
cdr3_length: 12; v_call: TRBV6-1; clone_size: .; j_call: TRBJ2-5; d_call: .; cdr3_aa: CASSELEGTQYF; cdr3_nt: TGTGCCAGCAGTGAATTGGAGGGGACCCAGTACTTC
cdr3_length: 16; v_call: TRBV7-2; clone_size: once; j_call: TRBJ2-3; d_call: TRBD2; cdr3_aa: CASSLAGTSGRDTQYF; cdr3_nt: TGTGCCAGCAGCTTAGCCGGGACTAGCGGGAGAGATACGCAGTATTTT
cdr3_length: 11; v_call: TRBV20-1; clone_size: few; j_call: TRBJ1-2; d_call: .; cdr3_aa: CSARGIGGYTF; cdr3_nt: TGCAGTGCTAGGGGCATCGGTGGCTACACCTTC
cdr3_length: 13; v_call: TRBV4-1; clone_size: .; j_call: TRBJ1-4; d_call: .; cdr3_aa: CASSPAINEKLFF; cdr3_nt: TGCGCCAGCAGCCCGGCCATAAATGAAAAACTGTTTTTT
cdr3_length: 14; v_call: TRBV7-2; clone_size: .; j_call: TRBJ2-7; d_call: TRBD1; cdr3_aa: CASSRGTGSYEQYF; cdr3_nt: TGTGCCAGCAGTCGCGGGACAGGGTCCTACGAGCAGTACTTC
cdr3_length: 13; v_call: TRBV10-3; clone_size: .; j_call: TRBJ1-1; d_call: .; cdr3_aa: CAIRQSMNTEAFF; cdr3_nt: TGTGCCATCAGACAGAGCATGAACACTGAAGCTTTCTTT
cdr3_length: 14; v_call: TRBV10-3; clone_size: .; j_call: TRBJ1-5; d_call: .; cdr3_aa: CAISESGGNQPQHF; cdr3_nt: TGTGCCATCAGTGAGTCGGGGGGCAATCAGCCCCAGCATTTT
cdr3_length: 15; v_call: TRBV30; clone_size: once; j_call: TRBJ2-5; d_call: .; cdr3_aa: CAWSAPGVGRETQYF; cdr3_nt: TGTGCCTGGAGTGCTCCTGGGGTGGGAAGAGAGACCCAGTACTTC
cdr3_length: 18; v_call: TRBV10-3; clone_size: .; j_call: TRBJ2-2; d_call: TRBD2; cdr3_aa: CAIGGTSGRKRVPGELFF; cdr3_nt: TGTGCCATCGGAGGGACTAGCGGGAGAAAGCGAGTTCCCGGGGAGCTGTTTTTT
cdr3_length: 16; v_call: TRBV6-4; clone_size: .; j_call: TRBJ2-5; d_call: .; cdr3_aa: CASSDSIWHPRETQYF; cdr3_nt: TGTGCCAGCAGTGACTCGATATGGCACCCGAGGGAGACCCAGTACTTC
cdr3_length: 11; v_call: TRBV29-1; clone_size: .; j_call: TRBJ1-1; d_call: .; cdr3_aa: CSVGMETEAFF; cdr3_nt: TGCAGCGTCGGGATGGAGACTGAAGCTTTCTTT
cdr3_length: 17; v_call: TRBV5-1; clone_size: .; j_call: TRBJ1-6; d_call: TRBD1; cdr3_aa: CASSLEGTGVRNSPLHF; cdr3_nt: TGCGCCAGCAGCTTGGAGGGGACAGGGGTGCGGAATTCACCCCTCCACTTT
cdr3_length: 15; v_call: TRBV6-1; clone_size: .; j_call: TRBJ2-3; d_call: .; cdr3_aa: CASGSGRFFTDTQYF; cdr3_nt: TGTGCCAGCGGTAGTGGCAGATTTTTCACAGATACGCAGTATTTT
cdr3_length: 17; v_call: TRBV5-5; clone_size: .; j_call: TRBJ1-5; d_call: .; cdr3_aa: CASSHRPQTDSNQPQHF; cdr3_nt: TGTGCCAGCAGCCACCGACCCCAAACGGATAGCAATCAGCCCCAGCATTTT
cdr3_length: 14; v_call: TRBV30; clone_size: .; j_call: TRBJ1-4; d_call: TRBD1; cdr3_aa: CACPMGQAGEKLFF; cdr3_nt: TGTGCCTGCCCAATGGGACAGGCAGGCGAAAAACTGTTTTTT
cdr3_length: 15; v_call: TRBV5-1; clone_size: .; j_call: TRBJ2-7; d_call: .; cdr3_aa: CASSWGTPSSYEQYF; cdr3_nt: TGCGCCAGCAGCTGGGGGACTCCGAGCTCCTACGAGCAGTACTTC
cdr3_length: 15; v_call: TRBV6-5; clone_size: .; j_call: TRBJ1-2; d_call: .; cdr3_aa: CASSYRPALNYGYTF; cdr3_nt: TGTGCCAGCAGTTACCGGCCAGCTCTTAACTATGGCTACACCTTC
cdr3_length: 15; v_call: TRBV4-1; clone_size: .; j_call: TRBJ2-7; d_call: TRBD2; cdr3_aa: CASSRTSGSSYEQYF; cdr3_nt: TGCGCCAGCAGCAGGACTAGCGGCAGCTCCTACGAGCAGTACTTC
cdr3_length: 14; v_call: TRBV6-1; clone_size: once; j_call: TRBJ2-3; d_call: TRBD2; cdr3_aa: CASSEGLAADTQYF; cdr3_nt: TGTGCCAGCAGTGAGGGACTAGCGGCAGATACGCAGTATTTT
cdr3_length: 15; v_call: TRBV28; clone_size: once; j_call: TRBJ2-7; d_call: .; cdr3_aa: CASSSGTVSSYEQYF; cdr3_nt: TGTGCCAGCAGTTCGGGGACCGTTAGCTCCTACGAGCAGTACTTC
cdr3_length: 16; v_call: TRBV4-3; clone_size: .; j_call: TRBJ2-4; d_call: .; cdr3_aa: CASSQDVKGNKNIQYF; cdr3_nt: TGCGCCAGCAGCCAAGATGTAAAAGGGAACAAAAACATTCAGTACTTC
cdr3_length: 15; v_call: TRBV21-1; clone_size: once; j_call: TRBJ1-6; d_call: .; cdr3_aa: CASSKPWEHNSPLHF; cdr3_nt: TGTGCCAGCAGCAAACCTTGGGAGCATAATTCACCCCTCCACTTT
cdr3_length: 14; v_call: TRBV23-1; clone_size: .; j_call: TRBJ2-7; d_call: TRBD1; cdr3_aa: CASSLRTGGSEQYF; cdr3_nt: TGCGCCAGCAGTCTCCGGACAGGGGGATCCGAGCAGTACTTC
cdr3_length: 14; v_call: TRBV10-1; clone_size: .; j_call: TRBJ1-1; d_call: .; cdr3_aa: CASSESISRTEAFF; cdr3_nt: TGCGCCAGCAGTGAGTCGATTTCTAGGACTGAAGCTTTCTTT
cdr3_length: 16; v_call: TRBV6-5; clone_size: .; j_call: TRBJ1-2; d_call: .; cdr3_aa: CASSYSLLGQVYGYTF; cdr3_nt: TGTGCCAGCAGTTACTCTCTCTTGGGGCAGGTCTATGGCTACACCTTC
cdr3_length: 16; v_call: TRBV9; clone_size: once; j_call: TRBJ2-2; d_call: TRBD2; cdr3_aa: CASSVVTSGLTGELFF; cdr3_nt: TGTGCCAGCAGCGTCGTGACTAGCGGGCTAACCGGGGAGCTGTTTTTT